The 28 T cell receptor beta chains listed next were all sequenced from one sample in a study of T cells in Graves' hyperthyroidism and ophthalmopathy. Amplification of TCR beta CDR3 regions was performed using RNA transcripts as template. Initially, a first-round RT-PCR of the TCR CDR3 employed the HTBI primer set. Each CDR3 protein is one row after TCRdb ran MiXCR on the multiplex PCR reads. Found here are around 580,000 distinct CDR3 sequences, roughly 17% of them singletons; the top ten hold around 19%. Sequences were obtained from blood. The source is a woman between 18 and 29 years old with Graves' hyperthyroidism.

The chain combines TRBV29-1 with TRBJ2-1; 10 bases match TRBD2. CDR3 length: 15 amino acids. CDR1 and CDR2 from the germline V gene are SQVTM and ANQGSEA. V dropped 3 bases and J dropped 3; count of bases not matched to a gene: 5. The CDR3 coding sequence is TGCAGCGTTGACGCGATAGCGGGAGGCTACAATGAGCAGTTCTTC. It translates to CSVDAIAGGYNEQFF.

Concerning this clonotype itself: This may be a read error: a much more frequent sequence differs by one nucleotide. This chain links TRBV7-2 with TRBJ2-1; D gene unclear. The CDR3 has 14 amino acids. From germline, CDR1 is SGHTA and CDR2 FQGNSA. The CDR3 DNA reads as TGTGCCGGCAGCTTATCTACGTGGAGCGATGAGCAGTTCTTC. It translates to CAGSLSTWSDEQFF. Looking up the rest from reference TRBV7-2 and TRBJ2-1 gives the full variable domain: GAGVSQSPSNKVTEKGKDVELRCDPISGHTALYWYRQSLGQGLEFLIYFQGNSAPDKSGLPSDRFSAERTGGSVSTLTIQRTQQEDSAVYLCAGSLSTWSDEQFFGPGTRLTVL.

This CDR3 reads CASSPSRTRQYF. The CDR3 DNA follows: TGTGCCAGCAGTCCCTCCCGGACTAGACAGTACTTC. The chain recombines TRBV6-1 with TRBJ2-7; the match to TRBD2 covers 7 bases. V was clipped by 5 bases and J by 10 bases; unmatched bases: 8. This CDR3 contains 12 residues. Germline CDR1 reads MNHNS; CDR2 reads SASEGT.

Ten or more counts support this clonotype. The CDR3: CASSQDGLAVSPLHF. CDR3 in DNA: TGCGCCAGCAGCCAAGACGGACTAGCGGTCTCACCCCTCCACTTT. The V gene is TRBV4-3, the J gene TRBJ1-6, with unresolved D. CDR1 and CDR2 (germline): LGHNA, YSLEER. V was cut by 0 bases and J by 10 bases, with 13 bases left in between. This CDR3 has 15 residues.

This clonotype showed up many times. The V gene is TRBV5-8, the J gene TRBJ2-3; no reliable D call. The germline V gene has CDR1 SGHTS and CDR2 YDEGEE. Trimming cost V 1 base and J 0 bases, with 9 bases left between them. The CDR3 loop spans 15 amino acids. CDR3 protein: CASSLQITSTDTQYF. The CDR3 coding sequence is TGTGCCAGCAGCTTGCAGATCACTAGCACAGATACGCAGTATTTT.

The chain links TRBV5-4 to TRBJ2-7, with 10 bases identical to TRBD2. The last part of the DNA fits TRBJ2-1 better; the J call may be wrong. CDR3 size: 15 residues. CDR1 is SGHNT, CDR2 YYREEE, per germline (reference sequence). The CDR3 region has the DNA TGTGCCAGCAGCTTGGAACTAGCGGGACCCTACGAGCAGTTCTTC. This gives the protein CASSLELAGPYEQFF.

This clonotype appeared a few times. This chain links TRBV20-1 with TRBJ2-4; a possible D gene is TRBD2 (5 bases). CDR3 size: 15 residues. V gave up 6 bases and J gave up 2 bases, with 17 bases separating them. Looked up from germline, CDR1 is DFQATT and CDR2 is SNEGSKA (reference sequence). The CDR3 DNA follows: TGCAGTGCACCCCTAGCCGGGGTGTCCAAAAACATTCAGTACTTC. Encoded protein: CSAPLAGVSKNIQYF.

J is TRBJ2-2 and V is TRBV7-6; D gene uncertain. Germline assignment: CDR1 SGHVS and CDR2 FNYEAQ. The V and J ends lost 2 bases and 3 bases respectively, with 10 bases between them. The CDR3 is made up of 15 amino acids. CDR3 coding DNA: TGTGCCAGCAGCTTAATTCAGCCGTACACCGGGGAGCTGTTTTTT. Protein product: CASSLIQPYTGELFF.

This clonotype was counted many times. The chain recombines TRBV12-3 or TRBV12-4 with TRBJ2-5; D perhaps matches TRBD1 (6 bases). The CDR3 is 13 amino acids. Trimming took 8 bases from V and 5 from J, leaving 15 bases between them. The CDR3, as DNA: TGTGCCAGCGGGCTGGGGGCGATGGAGACCCAGTACTTC. This codes for CASGLGAMETQYF.

This clonotype was observed many times. This chain links TRBV2 with TRBJ2-5, with D hard to call. Looked up from germline, CDR1 is SNHLY and CDR2 is FYNNEI. The CDR3 consists of 11 residues. Deletions cut 2 bases from V and 6 bases from J, with 4 bases between. The CDR3 sequence: CASSEIKTQYF. The CDR3 DNA is TGTGCCAGCAGTGAAATTAAGACCCAGTACTTC.

This clonotype was seen only a few times. The junction does not match germline at one end; this may be a read error. V and J are TRBV7-9 and TRBJ2-2; no clear D gene. From germline, CDR1 is SEHNR and CDR2 FQNEAQ (reference sequence). The CDR3 sequence is 14 residues long. This CDR3 reads CATSQAGPSRELFF. In nucleotides, the CDR3 is TGTGCCACCAGCCAGGCAGGCCCGTCCCGCGAGCTGTTTTTT.

The chain combines TRBV5-6 with TRBJ2-3, with 11 bases lining up with TRBD2. V gave up 6 bases and J gave up 6 bases; unmatched junction bases: 9. The CDR3 length is 15 residues. Germline CDR1 is SGHDT and CDR2 is YYEEEE. The CDR3 protein is CASNPLAGGSDTQYF. The CDR3 DNA reads TGTGCCAGCAATCCTCTAGCGGGAGGATCCGATACGCAGTATTTT.

This clonotype was seen repeatedly, ten times or more. This chain's CDR3 is CASSDQETQYF. CDR3 nucleotide sequence: TGTGCCAGCTCAGACCAAGAGACCCAGTACTTC. The rearrangement links TRBV18 to TRBJ2-5, with no clear D. In germline, CDR1 is KGHSH, CDR2 LQKENI. The CDR3 spans 11 residues. Between the trimmed V and J ends, which lost 5 bases and 0 bases, there was a span of 1 base.

The sample holds a few counts of this clonotype. The J gene is TRBJ1-3, the V gene TRBV7-2, with 8 bases aligning to TRBD1. V lost 3 bases to trimming and J lost 3 bases; unmatched junction nucleotides: 7. This CDR3 comprises 16 residues. CDR1 is SGHTA, CDR2 FQGNSA, per germline. In nucleotides, the CDR3 is TGTGCCAGCAGCTTCAGTCCAGGGGGCGTTGGAAACACCATATATTTT. It encodes CASSFSPGGVGNTIYF.

This clonotype was seen ten or more times. The chain combines TRBV28 with TRBJ2-3, with 9 bases aligning to TRBD1. J lost 1 base, V lost 3 bases, and 2 bases had no gene match. The germline V gene encodes CDR1 MDHEN and CDR2 SYDVKM. CDR3 length: 15 amino acids. CDR3 sequence (DNA): TGTGCCAGCAGTTTGGGACAGGGAGGCACAGATACGCAGTATTTT. Translation: CASSLGQGGTDTQYF.

There are a few counts of this clonotype. This chain joins TRBV7-9 and TRBJ2-6, with D perhaps matching TRBD1 or TRBD2 (5 bases each). Germline V gives CDR1 SEHNR, CDR2 FQNEAQ (reference sequence). The CDR3 is 15 residues long. Written as DNA, the CDR3 is TGTTCCTCCACGCGAGGGACCTCTGGGGCCAACGTCCTGACTTTC. Amino acid sequence: CSSTRGTSGANVLTF. Based on the CDR3 plus reference TRBV7-9 and TRBJ2-6, the full variable domain is DTGVSQNPRHKITKRGQNVTFRCDPISEHNRLYWYRQTLGQGPEFLTYFQNEAQLEKSRLLSDRFSAERPKGSFSTLEIQRTEQGDSAMYLCSSTRGTSGANVLTFGAGSRLTVL.

This sequence joins TRBV28 and TRBJ2-1, with 11 bases aligning to TRBD2. The ends lost 2 bases at V and 9 bases at J; junction bases unmatched: 6. This CDR3 comprises 15 residues. Germline-derived CDR1 and CDR2 are MDHEN and SYDVKM. CDR3 bases: TGTGCCAGCAGTTTAATGACTAGCGGGATCGGTGAGCAGTTCTTC. Protein: CASSLMTSGIGEQFF.

There are many counts of this clonotype. The gene calls are TRBV30 and TRBJ2-5; D gene ambiguous. CDR3 size: 13 residues. CDR1 GTSNPN and CDR2 SVGIG come from the germline V gene (reference sequence). Trimming took 2 bases from V and 1 from J, leaving 8 bases between them. The CDR3 loop reads CAWSRQFQETQYF. Here the CDR3 DNA reads TGTGCCTGGAGTCGGCAGTTCCAAGAGACCCAGTACTTC.

This sequence joins TRBV25-1 and TRBJ1-1; no definite D call. Germline V lookup: CDR1 MGHDK, CDR2 SYGVNS. This CDR3 is 15 amino acids long. The V gene lost 0 bases and the J gene lost 5 bases, with 13 bases spanning the gap. This CDR3 is CASSEYKNWETEAFF. CDR3 nucleotides: TGTGCCAGCAGTGAATACAAAAACTGGGAAACTGAAGCTTTCTTT.

This clonotype was seen only a few times. V and J are TRBV5-1 and TRBJ2-1; tentatively, D is TRBD2 (8 bases). V was trimmed by 3 bases and J by 6 bases, leaving 19 bases between them. The CDR3 spans 16 residues. The germline CDR1 and CDR2 sequences are SGHRS and YFSETQ. CDR3 loop: CASSWLAGQGGNEQFF. The CDR3 DNA sequence: TGCGCCAGCAGCTGGTTAGCGGGGCAGGGGGGCAATGAGCAGTTCTTC.

As regards this clonotype: A read error may account for a junction end that differs from germline. This chain links TRBV4-3 with TRBJ2-2; D is unclear. The CDR3 has 13 amino acids. CDR1 is LGHNA and CDR2 is YSLEER in the germline V gene. CDR3 coding DNA: TGCGCCGGCAGCCAAGTGTTTTACGGGGAGCTGTTTTTT. Translated: CAGSQVFYGELFF.

This rearrangement joins TRBV19 to TRBJ2-5, with 10 bases that match TRBD1. Germline trimming cut 9 bases from V and 5 bases from J; bases unmatched to any gene: 12. Germline V CDR1 and CDR2: LNHDA, SQIVND (reference sequence). This CDR3 comprises 15 residues. CDR3 sequence reads: CASRPRTGGFETQYF. DNA for the CDR3: TGTGCCAGCCGACCGAGGACAGGGGGTTTCGAGACCCAGTACTTC. Using reference TRBV19 and TRBJ2-5 for the parts outside the CDR3, the full variable domain is DGGITQSPKYLFRKEGQNVTLSCEQNLNHDAMYWYRQDPGQGLRLIYYSQIVNDFQKGDIAEGYSVSREKKESFPLTVTSAQKNPTAFYLCASRPRTGGFETQYFGPGTRLLVL.

This clonotype was counted ten times or more. V usage is TRBV27 and J usage is TRBJ1-1; D unresolved. Germline CDR1 and CDR2: MNHEY and SMNVEV (reference sequence). V was shortened by 2 bases and J by 4 bases, with 8 bases between the two germline ends. This CDR3 is built from 13 residues. The CDR3, as DNA: TGTGCCAGCAGTTTAGGGGAGAGCACTGAAGCTTTCTTT. Encoded protein: CASSLGESTEAFF.

This clonotype was picked up many times. The chain combines TRBV2 with TRBJ2-1; TRBD2 matches 9 bases. The CDR3 extends over 16 amino acids. V lost 6 bases to trimming and J lost 7 bases; unmatched junction nucleotides: 13. CDR1 and CDR2 (germline): SNHLY, FYNNEI. The CDR3 region has the DNA TGTGCCAGCAGCGGTAGCGGGAGACGGTCCGGGAATGAGCAGTTCTTC. Translated: CASSGSGRRSGNEQFF.

The chain couples TRBV5-1 to TRBJ1-1; D unclear. Germline loops: CDR1 SGHRS, CDR2 YFSETQ. Trimming took 0 bases from V and 4 from J, leaving 10 bases between them. This CDR3 contains 14 residues. This CDR3 is CASSLGERVTEAFF. CDR3 sequence (DNA): TGCGCCAGCAGCTTGGGGGAACGTGTCACTGAAGCTTTCTTT. The variable domain in full, completed from reference TRBV5-1 and TRBJ1-1, reads KAGVTQTPRYLIKTRGQQVTLSCSPISGHRSVSWYQQTPGQGLQFLFEYFSETQRNKGNFPGRFSGRQFSNSRSEMNVSTLELGDSALYLCASSLGERVTEAFFGQGTRLTVV.

This clonotype was seen repeatedly, ten times or more. The V and J genes are TRBV20-1 and TRBJ1-1; TRBD1 matches 8 bases. The CDR3 covers 14 residues. V lost 3 bases to trimming and J lost 1 base; unmatched junction nucleotides: 4. Germline CDR1 is DFQATT and CDR2 is SNEGSKA (reference sequence). CDR3 nucleotides: TGCAGTGCTAGGGACAGGGCCTCGAACACTGAAGCTTTCTTT. Amino acid sequence: CSARDRASNTEAFF.

This clonotype has ten or more counts. The gene calls are TRBV10-3 and TRBJ2-7, with 11 bases identical to TRBD1. J lost 2 bases, V lost 3 bases, and 6 bases had no gene match. Per germline, CDR1 ENHRY and CDR2 SYGVKD. This CDR3 region has 16 residues. In DNA, the CDR3 is TGTGCCATCAGTGACCCCCGGGACAGGGGGACCTACGAGCAGTACTTC. Its translation is CAISDPRDRGTYEQYF.

In its sample, this clonotype was seen many times. The chain links TRBV20-1 to TRBJ2-5; D is tentatively TRBD1 or TRBD2 (5 bases each). Trimming pared 3 bases from V and 5 bases from J, leaving 19 bases between. Germline V gene data show CDR1 as DFQATT and CDR2 as SNEGSKA (reference sequence). The CDR3 covers 15 residues. This chain's CDR3 is CSASHTLQRGETQYF. The CDR3, as DNA: TGCAGTGCTAGTCACACGCTCCAGAGGGGTGAGACCCAGTACTTC.